These T cell receptor beta chains were read from a single sample in a study of CD8 T cells in Susac syndrome. TCRdb re-called the immunoSEQ multiplex PCR reads through MiXCR, storing one row per CDR3 protein. This sample has around 190,000 distinct CDR3 sequences, with 90% to 95% found just once. Sequencing input: CD4+ T cells from PBMCs. Receptors were obtained from a human donor with Susac syndrome. The CDR3 runs from the conserved cysteine through the conserved F or W. A D gene is named only where the DNA matches it firmly. Only part of the rows carry a size: once, few, many, or a class if the clone is expanded.

size: -; J: TRBJ2-3; D: TRBD2; V: TRBV5-1; DNA: TGCGCCAGCAGCTTGCGAGGGACTAGCGGGGGAGTCACAGATACGCAGTATTTT; CDR3: CASSLRGTSGGVTDTQYF
size: -; J: TRBJ2-5; D: -; V: TRBV29-1; DNA: TGCAGCGTTGGGGGACCAGAGCAAGAGACCCAGTACTTC; CDR3: CSVGGPEQETQYF
size: -; J: TRBJ1-2; D: -; V: TRBV15; DNA: TGTGCCACCAGCAGTGGATCGGATTTTAGCTATGGCTACACCTTC; CDR3: CATSSGSDFSYGYTF
size: -; J: TRBJ2-5; D: -; V: TRBV5-4; DNA: TGTGCCAGCAGCTTGGGGGCTGATCGTCGGCAAGAGACCCAGTACTTC; CDR3: CASSLGADRRQETQYF
size: -; J: TRBJ1-6; D: -; V: TRBV2; DNA: TGTGCCAGCAGTGTTATAGGGCGTAATTCACCCCTCCACTTT; CDR3: CASSVIGRNSPLHF
size: -; J: TRBJ2-5; D: -; V: TRBV5-4; DNA: TGTGCCAGCAGCATCGACAGGCAAGAGACCCAGTACTTC; CDR3: CASSIDRQETQYF
size: -; J: TRBJ2-5; D: -; V: TRBV5-1; DNA: TGCGCCAGCAGCGAGGACGAGACCCAGTACTTC; CDR3: CASSEDETQYF
size: once; J: TRBJ1-4; D: TRBD1; V: TRBV20-1; DNA: TGCAGTGCTAGGGACAGGCGGAATGAAAAACTGTTTTTT; CDR3: CSARDRRNEKLFF
size: -; J: TRBJ2-7; D: TRBD2; V: TRBV7-2; DNA: TGTGCCAGCAGTTTGAGCGGGGCCTACGAGCAGTACTTC; CDR3: CASSLSGAYEQYF
size: -; J: TRBJ2-5; D: -; V: TRBV3-1; DNA: TGTGCCAGCAGCGACCTCGCGGGGACCCAGTACTTC; CDR3: CASSDLAGTQYF
size: -; J: TRBJ2-2; D: -; V: TRBV5-1; DNA: TGCGCCAGCAGCTCGGACAGCTACACCGGGGAGCTGTTTTTT; CDR3: CASSSDSYTGELFF
size: -; J: TRBJ2-7; D: -; V: TRBV15; DNA: TGTGCCACCAGCAGAGAAGGTTACGAGCAGTACTTC; CDR3: CATSREGYEQYF
size: -; J: TRBJ2-2; D: -; V: TRBV9; DNA: TGTGCCAGCAGCGTAGGAGGGGGGCATGACACCGGGGAGCTGTTTTTT; CDR3: CASSVGGGHDTGELFF
size: -; J: TRBJ1-2; D: -; V: TRBV18; DNA: TGTGCCAGCTCACCACCGGAATCTCTGGCAGGGAATGGCTACACCTTC; CDR3: CASSPPESLAGNGYTF
size: -; J: TRBJ2-5; D: -; V: TRBV6-5; DNA: TGTGCCACTTTCCCTCCCTCCAGCCGGACCCAGTACTTC; CDR3: CATFPPSSRTQYF
size: once; J: TRBJ1-6; D: -; V: TRBV27; DNA: TGTGCCAGCAGGGGGAGACAGAGCTCCTATAATTCACCCCTCCACTTT; CDR3: CASRGRQSSYNSPLHF
size: -; J: TRBJ2-3; D: -; V: TRBV13; DNA: TGTGCCAGCAGCTGGAGGGGCGCGATCTCAGATACGCAGTATTTT; CDR3: CASSWRGAISDTQYF
size: few; J: TRBJ2-7; D: TRBD1; V: TRBV18; DNA: TGTGCCAGCTCCACCGGACAGGGCTACGAGCAGTACTTC; CDR3: CASSTGQGYEQYF
size: -; J: TRBJ1-2; D: -; V: TRBV10-3; DNA: TGTGCCATCAGTGAGCAGGGGCGGACTAACTATGGCTACACCTTC; CDR3: CAISEQGRTNYGYTF
size: -; J: TRBJ2-7; D: -; V: TRBV5-1; DNA: TGCGCCAGCACCGGCCTCCTCCGCTACGAGCAGTACTTC; CDR3: CASTGLLRYEQYF
size: -; J: TRBJ2-7; D: -; V: TRBV7-6; DNA: TGTGCCAGCAGCTTAGAGGGGTATGCCTACGAGCAGTACTTC; CDR3: CASSLEGYAYEQYF
size: -; J: TRBJ1-5; D: TRBD1; V: TRBV20-1; DNA: TGCAGTGTGACAGGGGATCTTGACAATCAGCCCCAGCATTTT; CDR3: CSVTGDLDNQPQHF
size: once; J: TRBJ2-2; D: -; V: TRBV2; DNA: TGTGCCAGCAGTGGGGACGGGGGCACCGGGGAGCTGTTTTTT; CDR3: CASSGDGGTGELFF
size: -; J: TRBJ1-6; D: -; V: TRBV12-5; DNA: TGTGCTAGTGGTTTATTAGGAGATTCACCCCTCCACTTT; CDR3: CASGLLGDSPLHF
size: -; J: TRBJ2-5; D: -; V: TRBV12-3/TRBV12-4; DNA: TGTGCCAGCAGCGACTACGAGCGGGTGCAAGAGACCCAGTACTTC; CDR3: CASSDYERVQETQYF
size: -; J: TRBJ1-2; D: -; V: TRBV7-9; DNA: TGTGCCAGCAGCTCCGTACAAGTCTATGGCTACACCTTC; CDR3: CASSSVQVYGYTF
size: -; J: TRBJ2-1; D: TRBD2; V: TRBV14; DNA: TGTGCCAGCAGCCCACGACGAGGTTTTGACGGACTAGCGGGGGGCTATAGCTCCTACAATGAGCAGTTCTTC; CDR3: CASSPRRGFDGLAGGYSSYNEQFF